This is a list of T cell receptor beta chains from one sample in a study of Ad26.COV2.S vaccination and SARS-CoV-2 variants. Profiled with immunoSEQ multiplex PCR; TCRdb holds only in-frame clones, not every one. The sample shows some 390,000 clones, about 88% of them seen only once. Sample: peripheral blood, taken in a trial of Ad26.COV2.S vaccine versus placebo. These receptors came from a person between 18 and 65 years old who received the Ad26.COV2.S COVID-19 vaccine or a placebo. The CDR3 runs from the conserved cysteine through the conserved F or W. The D gene is left open where the match is weak. A clone size is listed for some rows: how often the clone was seen (once, few, many), or a class if it is expanded.

NA TRBJ1-5 TRBV12-3/TRBV12-4 NA TGTGCCAGCAGAAGAAGTCTCCCCCAGCCCCAGCATTTT CASRRSLPQPQHF
NA TRBJ1-2 TRBV27 NA TGTGCCAGCAGTTTAACAGGGAGCTATGGCTACACCTTC CASSLTGSYGYTF
NA TRBJ2-1 TRBV28 NA TGTGCCAGCAGTGCCAGGGAAGGGTACAATGAGCAGTTCTTC CASSAREGYNEQFF
NA TRBJ2-5 TRBV11-2 NA TGTGCCAGCAGCTCACAGCCTGAAGAGACCCAGTACTTC CASSSQPEETQYF
NA TRBJ1-4 TRBV5-8 NA TGTGCCAGCAAGAGGAGGGCTAATGAAAAACTGTTTTTT CASKRRANEKLFF
NA TRBJ1-4 TRBV7-9 NA TGTGCCAGCAGCTTGTTGCGCCCTGGGGGACAAGAAAAACTGTTTTTT CASSLLRPGGQEKLFF
TRBD1 TRBJ1-2 TRBV18 once TGTGCCAGCTCACCAGAGACAGGGGGCTCTGGCTACACCTTC CASSPETGGSGYTF
NA TRBJ1-2 TRBV5-4 NA TGTGCCAGCAGCGCGGACGGGGACCCCTATGGCTACACCTTC CASSADGDPYGYTF
NA TRBJ2-1 TRBV19 NA TGTGCCAGTAGGTACCCCAACAGGAGCTCCTACAATGAGCAGTTCTTC CASRYPNRSSYNEQFF
NA TRBJ1-5 TRBV10-3 NA TGTGCCATCAGTGAGTCGATTCCACCTGGGGGCAATCAGCCCCAGCATTTT CAISESIPPGGNQPQHF
NA TRBJ1-5 TRBV6-5 NA TGTGCCAGCAGTTCACTAGGGGAATGGCCCCAGCATTTT CASSSLGEWPQHF
TRBD1 TRBJ1-5 TRBV27 NA TGTGCCAGCAGTACGACAGGGGGCGGAGGGGGCAATCAGCCCCAGCATTTT CASSTTGGGGGNQPQHF
NA TRBJ1-2 TRBV6-2/TRBV6-3 NA TGTGCCAGCAGCCAAACCGGGTATGGCTACACCTTC CASSQTGYGYTF
NA TRBJ1-2 TRBV10-2 NA TGCGCCAGCAGTGACCCGGGGGGCCCAGCTTCCGTCTATGGCTACACCTTC CASSDPGGPASVYGYTF
NA TRBJ2-7 TRBV5-6 NA TGTGCCAGCAGCTCCCTCTCCGAGCAGTACTTC CASSSLSEQYF
NA TRBJ2-1 TRBV27 NA TGTGCCAGCAGTCCCCCATGGGGGGGGGCCAATGAGCAGTTCTTC CASSPPWGGANEQFF
NA TRBJ2-7 TRBV4-1 NA TGCGCCAGCAGCCAAGATTGGCGGGGGCCTGACTACGAGCAGTACTTC CASSQDWRGPDYEQYF
TRBD2 TRBJ2-7 TRBV5-6 NA TGTGCCAGCAGCTCGCGGGGGGAGGTCTACGAGCAGTACTTC CASSSRGEVYEQYF
NA TRBJ1-1 TRBV2 NA TGTGCCAGCGGAGACACTGAAGCTTTCTTT CASGDTEAFF
TRBD1 TRBJ1-3 TRBV6-5 NA TGTGCCAGCAGCCGTGGGACAGCCGGCGGGGACACCATATATTTT CASSRGTAGGDTIYF
TRBD1 TRBJ2-5 TRBV24-1 NA TGTGCCACCGGGGGACAGGGGGTTGAGACCCAGTACTTC CATGGQGVETQYF
NA TRBJ1-5 TRBV5-1 NA TGCGCCAGCAGCCCACAAGGGTATCAGCCCCAGCATTTT CASSPQGYQPQHF
TRBD1 TRBJ2-7 TRBV5-6 NA TGTGCCAGCAGCTCAGACCCGGACAGGGGATTTTACGAGCAGTACTTC CASSSDPDRGFYEQYF
NA TRBJ2-7 TRBV7-9 NA TGTGCCAGCAGCCAGGGACTCACAGCCTACGAGCAGTACTTC CASSQGLTAYEQYF